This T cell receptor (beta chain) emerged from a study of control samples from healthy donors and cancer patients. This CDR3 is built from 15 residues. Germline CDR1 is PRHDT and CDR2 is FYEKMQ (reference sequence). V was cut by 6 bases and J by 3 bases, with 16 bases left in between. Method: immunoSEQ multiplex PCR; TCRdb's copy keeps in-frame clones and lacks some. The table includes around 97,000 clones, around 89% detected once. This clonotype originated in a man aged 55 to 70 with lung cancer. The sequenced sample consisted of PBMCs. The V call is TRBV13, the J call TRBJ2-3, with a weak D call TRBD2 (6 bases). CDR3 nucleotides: TGTGCCAGCAGTTTCGGGTGGGGAGGAACAGATACGCAGTATTTT. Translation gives CASSFGWGGTDTQYF.